The entry below describes one T cell receptor (beta chain). Its antigen is unknown. There are no base qualities to consult, and no much larger clone falls within one base. In the ViraFEST assay, PBMC were stimulated with viral peptide pools, and antigen-specific CD4+ T cell clonotypes were then identified by expansion using TCR sequencing. After approximately eleven days of culture, CD4+ T cells were isolated with the EasySep CD4+ T cell isolation kit. None of the healthy vaccine recipients had a prior SARS-CoV-2 infection, which was confirmed by nucleocapsid antibody tests that came back negative both before and after vaccination. Around 2.1 million PBMC per well were cultured with 8.5 to 10 ug/ml peptides in IMDM containing 5% human AB serum, roughly 10 IU/ml IL-2 and gentamicin. On days 3 and 7, half of the culture medium was replaced with fresh IL-2-containing medium. Unless otherwise noted, each peptide stimulation condition was cultured in triplicate wells. Using Ficoll-Paque Plus gradient centrifugation, PBMC were separated from whole blood and then either used fresh or cryopreserved at -140C. The spike proteins of SARS-CoV-2 and of the common cold coronaviruses HCoV-NL63, HCoV-OC43 and HCoV-229E were spanned by overlapping peptide pools. Genomic DNA was extracted from cultured CD4+ T cells with the QIAamp micro DNA kit.

V was cut back by 1 base and J by 6 bases, leaving a gap of 14 bases between them. The CDR3 holds 15 amino acids from the cysteine to the phenylalanine. Of the read, only the CDR3 DNA is kept; its 45 bases are in frame from base 1. CDR1 is given as LGHNA and CDR2 as YSLEER, both from the germline V gene. These data are taken from a study of vaccination effects on CD4 cells after COVID-19 (dated by TCRdb to 2021 to 2024). In the study overall: Each participant received two doses of an mRNA SARS-CoV-2 vaccine, either BNT162b2 or mRNA-1273. SARS-CoV-2 spike-specific CD4+ TCR repertoires from before and after mRNA vaccination were compared in COVID-19 convalescent patients and in infection-naive vaccine recipients. Altogether, some ten COVID-19 convalescent patients and a handful of SARS-CoV-2-naive healthy vaccine recipients made up the full study. In the study, cultures from other donors were sequenced using the Oncomine TCR Beta short-read assay on an Illumina iSeq 100.

The study at large found these results: Marked clonal contraction was observed in both infection-induced and vaccine-induced clones at late post-vaccination timepoints, consistent with waning T cell responses. In healthy vaccine recipients, vaccine-induced clones were almost all SARS-CoV-2 mono-reactive, with only 1 of 255 cross-reactive with common cold coronaviruses. Limitations of the study were the small number of convalescent patients and the absence of early post-infection timepoints.

The library was generated by the immunoSEQ multiplex PCR assay. DNA from the CD4+ T cells that had been cultured and isolated underwent TCR beta CDR3 sequencing. The source study handled its data this way. Non-productive TCR sequences were discarded, and reads were trimmed to the CDR3 region, with only CDR3s of 7 or more amino acids retained. Antigen-specific clonotypes were identified with the MANAFEST web app by comparing expansion in peptide wells against reference cultures. To count as positive, a clone had to show expansion at FDR<0.05 compared with the reference and with all other wells, an odds ratio above 5, and a frequency above 0.1% in two replicate wells. Clonotypes significantly expanded in SARS-CoV-2 spike wells and in at least one common cold coronavirus spike condition were defined as cross-reactive. CDR3 similarity was assessed by Levenshtein distance with the stringdist R package, and unrooted trees were built with ape in R 3.6.1. The immuneACCESS repertoire file appears here via TCRdb, limited to in-frame rearrangements. These files lack a portion of the clones; in checked studies, under half of the deficit traces to unresolved V genes, and the cause of the others is not known. V and J calls plus clone size are reproduced from that table; the DNA served to infer D and trimming. Within this sample are roughly 45,000 clones, with around 76% of them counted one time only. The ten largest clones take up 10% to 11% of the sample.

This receptor was identified in a human donor who received a COVID-19 vaccine. The material sequenced was CD4+ T cells from PBMCs cultured with SARS-CoV-2 spike peptides, taken before COVID-19 vaccination. This sample's cell subset or site label indicates: SARS-CoV-2 spike overlapping peptide pool stimulation. The V and J segments used are TRBV4-3 and TRBJ2-3; the D gene identity is not certain. The CDR3 region reads CASSQVALIGDTQYF. The DNA reads as follows: TGCGCCAGCAGCCAAGTTGCGCTCATAGGGGATACGCAGTATTTT.